These 20 T cell receptor beta chains came from one sample sequenced in a study of shared clonotypes between healthy human individuals. TCRdb's table, derived via immunoSEQ multiplex PCR, lists solely in-frame clones and lacks some. The data contain over a million clones, 98% of them seen just once; the ten biggest clones take up around 0.45%. The source material was naive CD4+ T cells sorted from blood. Subset denoted: CD45RA+ positively selected. The receptors shown here come from a man aged 30-40 years in good health.

The rearrangement links TRBV7-9 to TRBJ2-2, with D perhaps TRBD1 (6 bases). With 4 bases removed from V and 4 bases from J, the gap between germline ends came to 7 bases. Germline assignment: CDR1 SEHNR and CDR2 FQNEAQ (reference sequence). This CDR3 has 13 amino acids. Here the CDR3 DNA reads TGTGCCAGCAGCTCGGACAGCACCGGGGAGCTGTTTTTT. Protein sequence: CASSSDSTGELFF.

The chain recombines TRBV5-1 with TRBJ2-1, with D perhaps matching TRBD2 (6 bases). The length of the CDR3 is 14 residues. Trimming left V 4 bases short and J 0 bases short, with 8 bases between. CDR1 and CDR2 (germline): SGHRS, YFSETQ. CDR3 DNA: TGCGCCAGCAGCGGAGGGGCCTCCTACAATGAGCAGTTCTTC. It translates to CASSGGASYNEQFF.

The chain employs TRBV7-3 and TRBJ2-5; TRBD2 matches 10 bases. There are 17 residues in the CDR3. CDR1 and CDR2 (germline): SGHTA, FQGTGA. Germline trimming cut 5 bases from V and 5 bases from J; bases unmatched to any gene: 14. The CDR3 sequence: CASSPGPAGGPVETQYF. In DNA form, the CDR3 reads TGTGCCAGCAGCCCGGGCCCAGCGGGAGGGCCAGTGGAGACCCAGTACTTC.

Details on this clone: Distinct nucleotide sequences in the sample also encode this CDR3. V gene TRBV19 combines with J gene TRBJ2-2, with D possibly matching TRBD2 (6 bases). The germline CDR1 and CDR2 sequences are LNHDA and SQIVND (reference sequence). V lost 1 base and J 0 bases, leaving 6 bases between the germline ends. This CDR3 is built from 15 residues. The CDR3 coding sequence is TGTGCCAGTAGTATAGGGGGGGCGAACACCGGGGAGCTGTTTTTT. It yields the protein CASSIGGANTGELFF. The full variable domain, its missing parts supplied by reference TRBV19 and TRBJ2-2, is DGGITQSPKYLFRKEGQNVTLSCEQNLNHDAMYWYRQDPGQGLRLIYYSQIVNDFQKGDIAEGYSVSREKKESFPLTVTSAQKNPTAFYLCASSIGGANTGELFFGEGSRLTVL.

J is TRBJ2-5 and V is TRBV18; 12 bases line up with TRBD2. Looked up from germline, CDR1 is KGHSH and CDR2 is LQKENI. The CDR3 sequence is 18 residues long. The V and J ends lost 2 bases and 2 bases, in that order; junction bases with no gene match: 9. As DNA, the CDR3 is TGTGCCAGCTCACCAAAGGGAGGGACTAGCGGGTTGCAAGAGACCCAGTACTTC. It is translated as CASSPKGGTSGLQETQYF.

The V and J genes are TRBV5-6 and TRBJ2-7, with D tentatively TRBD1 (6 bases). CDR1 and CDR2 (germline): SGHDT, YYEEEE. The CDR3 consists of 17 residues. V lost 5 bases and J 0 bases, leaving 21 bases between the germline ends. CDR3 sequence reads: CASRETMGQDSSYEQYF. The CDR3 coding sequence is TGTGCCAGCAGGGAGACTATGGGCCAGGACAGCTCCTACGAGCAGTACTTC. Variable domain in full (rest from reference TRBV5-6 and TRBJ2-7): DAGVTQSPTHLIKTRGQQVTLRCSPKSGHDTVSWYQQALGQGPQFIFQYYEEEERQRGNFPDRFSGHQFPNYSSELNVNALLLGDSALYLCASRETMGQDSSYEQYFGPGTRLTVT.

This chain uses TRBV27 with TRBJ2-7, with D possibly called TRBD1 or TRBD2 (5 bases each). CDR3 length: 16 residues. Germline CDR1 and CDR2: MNHEY and SMNVEV (reference sequence). Trimming removed 10 bases at V and 4 bases at J, with 26 bases between. In DNA form, the CDR3 reads TGTGCCATCCCAAACAACTACGGGGCAGGGCAATACGAGCAGTACTTC. Protein: CAIPNNYGAGQYEQYF.

Concerning this clone itself: Other nucleotide sequences in the sample specify the same CDR3. The J gene is TRBJ1-4, the V gene TRBV28; no definite D call. The CDR3 is made up of 14 amino acids. Germline assignment: CDR1 MDHEN and CDR2 SYDVKM. Trimming removed 6 bases at V and 0 bases at J, with 8 bases between. The CDR3 DNA follows: TGTGCCAGCAGCTTACGAGCAACTAATGAAAAACTGTTTTTT. This translates into CASSLRATNEKLFF.

This chain uses TRBV5-5 with TRBJ2-7; either TRBD1 or TRBD2 may supply D (5 bases each). The CDR3 has 13 residues. CDR1 is SGHKS and CDR2 is YYEKEE in the germline V gene (reference sequence). V lost 4 bases and J lost 7, with 15 bases in between. CDR3 residues: CASSRRDLREQYF. The CDR3 DNA is TGTGCCAGCAGCCGTAGGGACCTCCGGGAGCAGTACTTC.

This clone was seen once. The rearrangement links TRBV6-5 to TRBJ2-7; 9 bases are a match to TRBD1. Germline values: CDR1 MNHEY, CDR2 SVGAGI. Germline trimming cut 6 bases from V and 3 bases from J; bases unmatched to any gene: 9. The CDR3 runs to 15 residues. The CDR3 DNA sequence: TGTGCCAGCAGCCCTCGGACAGGGGTCGTCTACGAGCAGTACTTC. Translation gives CASSPRTGVVYEQYF.

This chain uses TRBV9 with TRBJ2-3; TRBD2 aligns across 11 bases. CDR1 and CDR2 from the germline V gene are SGDLS and YYNGEE. The CDR3 extends over 14 amino acids. With 2 bases clipped from V and 12 bases from J, the junction kept 8 bases outside the gene matches. The CDR3: CASSVSPGLAEQYF. The CDR3 nucleotides read TGTGCCAGCAGCGTCAGCCCGGGACTAGCGGAACAGTATTTT.

This chain uses TRBV7-2 with TRBJ2-1; D is possibly TRBD1 or TRBD2 (5 bases each). V lost 5 bases, J lost 15 bases, and 17 bases lay in between. The length of the CDR3 is 12 residues. Per the germline V gene, CDR1 is SGHTA and CDR2 is FQGNSA. CDR3: CASSPQWQGAFF. In DNA form, the CDR3 reads TGTGCCAGCAGCCCCCAGTGGCAGGGAGCGTTCTTC. Using reference TRBV7-2 and TRBJ2-1 for the parts outside the CDR3, the full variable domain is GAGVSQSPSNKVTEKGKDVELRCDPISGHTALYWYRQSLGQGLEFLIYFQGNSAPDKSGLPSDRFSAERTGGSVSTLTIQRTQQEDSAVYLCASSPQWQGAFFGPGTRLTVL.

Remarks on this clone: Distinct nucleotide sequences in the sample also encode this CDR3. The J gene is TRBJ1-2, the V gene TRBV10-1, with D possibly TRBD1 on 6 matching bases. CDR3 length: 13 amino acids. V gave up 0 bases and J gave up 7 bases, with 9 bases separating them. Per germline, CDR1 WNHNN and CDR2 SYGVQD (reference sequence). The CDR3 loop is CASSESGRGGYTF. The CDR3 nucleotides are TGCGCCAGCAGTGAGTCAGGCAGGGGTGGCTACACCTTC.

V usage is TRBV2 and J usage is TRBJ2-7; D is possibly TRBD1 (5 bases). Trimming removed 2 bases from V and 0 bases from J, with 8 bases in between. The germline gives CDR1 SNHLY, CDR2 FYNNEI. CDR3 length: 14 residues. The CDR3 nucleotides read TGTGCCAGCAGTGAAAGACAGATCTCCTACGAGCAGTACTTC. Translating it yields CASSERQISYEQYF.

V is TRBV5-5 and J is TRBJ2-3; TRBD2 is a possible D gene (5 bases). The CDR3 totals 16 residues. The V gene's germline CDR1 is SGHKS and CDR2 YYEKEE (reference sequence). V was pared by 3 bases and J by 1 base, with 15 bases between. CDR3 in amino acids: CASSSGEGIGTDTQYF. CDR3 in DNA: TGTGCCAGCAGCTCTGGTGAGGGAATCGGCACAGATACGCAGTATTTT.

The chain carries TRBV10-1 and TRBJ2-7; tentatively, D is TRBD1 (7 bases). The CDR3 is made up of 14 amino acids. Trimming stripped 3 bases from V and 3 bases from J, with 12 bases between. Germline assignment: CDR1 WNHNN and CDR2 SYGVQD (reference sequence). Written as DNA, the CDR3 is TGCGCCAGCAGTGATGACAGGGAGGTCTACGAGCAGTACTTC. Its protein is CASSDDREVYEQYF.

The chain combines TRBV28 with TRBJ2-5; D remains ambiguous. The length of the CDR3 is 15 residues. Looked up from germline, CDR1 is MDHEN and CDR2 is SYDVKM. V lost 3 bases to trimming and J lost 4 bases, with 15 bases between them. CDR3 sequence: CASSFKRRGSETQYF. In nucleotides, the CDR3 is TGTGCCAGCAGTTTCAAGCGCCGAGGATCAGAGACCCAGTACTTC. The variable domain in full, completed from reference TRBV28 and TRBJ2-5, reads DVKVTQSSRYLVKRTGEKVFLECVQDMDHENMFWYRQDPGLGLRLIYFSYDVKMKEKGDIPEGYSVSREKKERFSLILESASTNQTSMYLCASSFKRRGSETQYFGPGTRLLVL.

The chain carries TRBV19 and TRBJ2-5; a possible D gene is TRBD1 (5 bases). Trimming removed 2 bases at V and 4 bases at J, with 8 bases between. Germline V gene sequence: CDR1 LNHDA, CDR2 SQIVND (reference sequence). The CDR3 runs to 13 residues. For the CDR3, the DNA is TGTGCCAGTAGTATATATCAGGGAGAGACCCAGTACTTC. Protein product: CASSIYQGETQYF.

Only one count was recorded for this clone. This chain joins TRBV19 and TRBJ2-7; 7 bases are a match to TRBD1. The CDR3 extends over 15 amino acids. Germline CDR1 is LNHDA and CDR2 is SQIVND (reference sequence). Trimming cost V 3 bases and J 5 bases; bases outside gene matches: 10. DNA of the CDR3: TGTGCCAGTAGTATCAGACAGGTAGGGGGCGACGAGCAGTACTTC. Protein sequence: CASSIRQVGGDEQYF.

The J gene is TRBJ1-3, the V gene TRBV10-3; D remains unclear. V shed 6 bases and J shed 2 bases, with 17 bases lying between them. Per germline, CDR1 ENHRY and CDR2 SYGVKD. The CDR3 totals 16 residues. The CDR3 loop reads CAIRMDWTRAGNTIYF. In nucleotides, the CDR3 is TGTGCCATCAGAATGGACTGGACTAGAGCTGGAAACACCATATATTTT.